What follows describes a single T cell receptor beta chain. Unmatched junction bases numbered 4, after V lost 6 bases and J lost 2 bases. Germline CDR1 is LNHNV and CDR2 is YYDKDF (reference sequence). CDR3 length: 14 amino acids. This sample stems from a study of blood T cell repertoires in COVID-19. Study-level background: PBMCs, B-cell-depleted T cells, or T cells were the source of the cDNA or gDNA that made up the material.

Clinical history reported by participants formed the basis on which cohorts were assigned. Sequencing was performed with immunoSEQ multiplex PCR; in TCRdb, only in-frame clones are kept and a portion is missing. In the table there are 230,000 or so clones, roughly 90% of which are singletons. Specimen: PBMCs or T cells enriched from blood (not recorded which). The source is a woman younger than 45 who had recovered from COVID-19. The rearrangement links TRBV15 to TRBJ2-3; 8 bases match TRBD2. CDR3 sequence reads: CATSPGLVTDTQYF. DNA of the CDR3: TGTGCCACCAGTCCGGGACTAGTCACAGATACGCAGTATTTT.